These 6 T cell receptor beta chains originate from one sample sequenced in a study of HIV-infected patients and healthy controls (TCRdb year 2014). The library was made by 5' RACE. The instrument given in TCRdb is Illumina MiSeq. TCRdb trimmed public reads at Q25 via fastp, called clones via MiXCR and kept in-frame beta chains. All rows with the same CDR3 protein become a single entry with the most common DNA and genes. Here the sample has about 18,000 distinct CDR3 sequences; about a sixth occur a single time. Together, the top ten hold about 24% of the sample. The sequencing input was CD8+ T cells from blood. The receptors here all came from a human donor in good health.

The chain employs TRBV7-9 and TRBJ2-7; D unclear. The CDR3 has 10 amino acids. The V and J ends lost 11 bases and 4 bases respectively, with 9 bases between them. The germline gives CDR1 SEHNR, CDR2 FQNEAQ (reference sequence). The CDR3 sequence: CAADVYEQYF. The CDR3 nucleotides read TGTGCCGCGGACGTGTACGAGCAGTACTTC.

The rearrangement uses TRBV7-2 and TRBJ2-1; 9 bases match TRBD2. The V segment lost 2 bases and the J segment 9 bases; nucleotides outside the gene matches: 5. CDR3 length: 14 residues. Per the germline V gene, CDR1 is SGHTA and CDR2 is FQGNSA. In DNA, the CDR3 is TGTGCCAGCAGCTTACTAGCGGGAAGGGTTGAGCAGTTCTTC. Encoded protein: CASSLLAGRVEQFF. The full variable domain, completed using reference TRBV7-2 and TRBJ2-1, is GAGVSQSPSNKVTEKGKDVELRCDPISGHTALYWYRQSLGQGLEFLIYFQGNSAPDKSGLPSDRFSAERTGGSVSTLTIQRTQQEDSAVYLCASSLLAGRVEQFFGPGTRLTVL.

This clonotype was counted between two and nine times. The chain combines TRBV9 with TRBJ1-3; no firm D call. Trimming cost V 3 bases and J 7 bases, with 8 bases left between them. There are 12 residues in the CDR3. Germline CDR1 SGDLS, CDR2 YYNGEE. The CDR3 nucleotides read TGTGCCAGCAGCGATCCCGCCAACACCATATATTTT. It encodes CASSDPANTIYF. The variable domain in full, with the rest retrieved from reference TRBV9 and TRBJ1-3, is DSGVTQTPKHLITATGQRVTLRCSPRSGDLSVYWYQQSLDQGLQFLIQYYNGEERAKGNILERFSAQQFPDLHSELNLSSLELGDSALYFCASSDPANTIYFGEGSWLTVV.

The sample holds many counts of this clonotype. This sequence joins TRBV5-6 and TRBJ1-2; TRBD1 aligns across 7 bases. The CDR3 length is 14 residues. V was pared by 0 bases and J by 4 bases, with 3 bases of the junction left unmatched. The germline V gene has CDR1 SGHDT and CDR2 YYEEEE. CDR3 in DNA: TGTGCCAGCAGCTTGGAAGGGGGCTTCTATGGCTACACCTTC. Its translation: CASSLEGGFYGYTF. Based on the CDR3 plus reference TRBV5-6 and TRBJ1-2, the full variable domain is DAGVTQSPTHLIKTRGQQVTLRCSPKSGHDTVSWYQQALGQGPQFIFQYYEEEERQRGNFPDRFSGHQFPNYSSELNVNALLLGDSALYLCASSLEGGFYGYTFGSGTRLTVV.

This chain connects TRBV19 to TRBJ1-4; D is ambiguous. Deletions cut 3 bases from V and 8 bases from J, with 16 bases between. The germline CDR1 and CDR2 sequences are LNHDA and SQIVND (reference sequence). The CDR3 has 15 residues. The chain's CDR3 is CASSIRLSSSEKLFF. The CDR3 nucleotides are TGTGCCAGTAGTATTCGGTTGTCTAGTAGCGAAAAACTGTTTTTT.

This clonotype showed up just a few times. This sequence joins TRBV12-3 or TRBV12-4 and TRBJ2-7; D is uncertain. This CDR3 contains 13 residues. Trimming shortened V by 6 bases and J by 3 bases, and 12 bases separated the two germline ends. Here the CDR3 reads CASRDSLVYEQYF. In nucleotides, the CDR3 is TGTGCCAGCAGAGACTCGCTAGTCTACGAGCAGTACTTC.